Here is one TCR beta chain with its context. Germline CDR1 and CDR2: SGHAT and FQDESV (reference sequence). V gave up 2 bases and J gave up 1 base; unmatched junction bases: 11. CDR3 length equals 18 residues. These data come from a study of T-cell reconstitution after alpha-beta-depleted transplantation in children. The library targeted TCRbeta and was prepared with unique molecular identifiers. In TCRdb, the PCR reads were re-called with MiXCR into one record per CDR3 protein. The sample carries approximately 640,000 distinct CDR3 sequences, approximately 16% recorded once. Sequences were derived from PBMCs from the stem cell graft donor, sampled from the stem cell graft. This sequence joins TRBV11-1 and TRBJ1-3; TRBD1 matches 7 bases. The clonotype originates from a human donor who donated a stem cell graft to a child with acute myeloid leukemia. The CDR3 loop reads CASSLWQGDGKSGNTIYF. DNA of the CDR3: TGTGCCAGCAGCTTATGGCAGGGGGATGGAAAGTCTGGAAACACCATATATTTT.